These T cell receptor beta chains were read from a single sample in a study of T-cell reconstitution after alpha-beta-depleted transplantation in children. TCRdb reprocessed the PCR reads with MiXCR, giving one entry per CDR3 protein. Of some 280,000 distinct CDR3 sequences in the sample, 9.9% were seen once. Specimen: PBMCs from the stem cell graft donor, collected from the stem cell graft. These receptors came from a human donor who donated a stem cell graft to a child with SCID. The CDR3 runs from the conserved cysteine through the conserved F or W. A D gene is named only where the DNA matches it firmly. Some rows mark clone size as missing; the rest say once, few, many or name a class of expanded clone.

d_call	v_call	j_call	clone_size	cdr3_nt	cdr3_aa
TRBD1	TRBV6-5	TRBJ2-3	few	TGTGCCAGCAGTTACGGGGCAGGGGGTCGCACAGATACGCAGTATTTT	CASSYGAGGRTDTQYF
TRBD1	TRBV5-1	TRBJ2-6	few	TGCGCCAGCAGCTGGAGACAGGGAAGCTCTGGGGCCAACGTCCTGACTTTC	CASSWRQGSSGANVLTF
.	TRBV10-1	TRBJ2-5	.	TGCGCCAGCAGTGGACAGCACCAAGAGACCCAGTACTTC	CASSGQHQETQYF
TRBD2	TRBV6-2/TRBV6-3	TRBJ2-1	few	TGTGCCAGCAGTTACTCGTCAGTCGGGACTAGCTCCGGGAAGCAGTTCTTC	CASSYSSVGTSSGKQFF
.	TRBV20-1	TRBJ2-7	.	TGCAGTGCTAGGGGCCAGGGGGGGTCTATCTACGAGCAGTACTTC	CSARGQGGSIYEQYF
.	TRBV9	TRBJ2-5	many	TGTGCCAGCAGCGTAGCGGGGGAACCCAAAGAGACCCAGTACTTC	CASSVAGEPKETQYF
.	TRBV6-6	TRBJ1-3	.	TGTGCCAGCAGATTTCAGGAGAACACCATATATTTT	CASRFQENTIYF
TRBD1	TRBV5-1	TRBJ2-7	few	TGCGCCAGCAGCTTGGATGGGACAGGGCGCTCCTACGAGCAGTACTTC	CASSLDGTGRSYEQYF
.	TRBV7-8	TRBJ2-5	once	TGTGCCAGCACCCTCCCACTAGAGGGGGGGGAGACCCAGTACTTC	CASTLPLEGGETQYF
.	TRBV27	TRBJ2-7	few	TGTGCCAGCAAGTTGGAGGGGGGCCTCTCCTACGAGCAGTACTTC	CASKLEGGLSYEQYF
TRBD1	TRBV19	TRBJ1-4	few	TGTGCCAGTCGTACAGGGGAATCAACTAATGAAAAACTGTTTTTT	CASRTGESTNEKLFF
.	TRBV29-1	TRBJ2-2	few	TGCAGCGCTCAGAAGGTACTCGCTTTCGGCACCGGGGAGCTGTTTTTT	CSAQKVLAFGTGELFF
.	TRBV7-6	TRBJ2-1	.	TGTGCCAGCAGCTTAGGGGCTTCCACGGGTGAGCAGTTCTTC	CASSLGASTGEQFF
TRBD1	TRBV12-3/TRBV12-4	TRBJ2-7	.	TGTGCCAGCAGTCGTACAGGGGCCACCTACGAGCAGTACTTC	CASSRTGATYEQYF
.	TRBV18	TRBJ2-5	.	TGTGCCAGCTCACCATCTCGGGAGACCCAGTACTTC	CASSPSRETQYF
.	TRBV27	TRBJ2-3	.	TGTGCCAGCAGTCTATGGCAGGGTGCCACAGATACGCAGTATTTT	CASSLWQGATDTQYF
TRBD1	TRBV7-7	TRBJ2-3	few	TGTGCCAGCAGCCCGGCAGGGGGTGTCACAGATACGCAGTATTTT	CASSPAGGVTDTQYF
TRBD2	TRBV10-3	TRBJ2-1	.	TGTGCCATCAGCGTGGGGACTAACAATGAGCAGTTCTTC	CAISVGTNNEQFF
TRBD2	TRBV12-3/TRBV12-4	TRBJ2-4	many	TGTGCCAGCAGTCCCCATGGGCTAGCGGGGGGGATGGTAAACATTCAGTACTTC	CASSPHGLAGGMVNIQYF
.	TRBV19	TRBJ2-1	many	TGTGCCAGTAGTAAGCGCGCCAGAGCCAATGAGCAGTTCTTC	CASSKRARANEQFF
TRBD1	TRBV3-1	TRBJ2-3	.	TGTGCCTCCAGCAAGCTGGGGACAGGGACAGATACGCAGTATTTT	CASSKLGTGTDTQYF
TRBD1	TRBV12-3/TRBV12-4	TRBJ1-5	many	TGTGCCGACCGTCCCGGCGGACAGGGAAATAACGGCAATCAGCCCCAGCATTTT	CADRPGGQGNNGNQPQHF
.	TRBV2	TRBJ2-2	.	TGTGCCAGCAGTGGGCCCCGGGACGCGAACACCGGGGAGCTGTTTTTT	CASSGPRDANTGELFF
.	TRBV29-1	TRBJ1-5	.	TGCAGCGCTGGGGACCATAGCAATCAGCCCCAGCATTTT	CSAGDHSNQPQHF
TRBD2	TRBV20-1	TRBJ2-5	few	TGCAGTGCTAGAGTTAGCGGGGGTAAAGAGACCCAGTACTTC	CSARVSGGKETQYF
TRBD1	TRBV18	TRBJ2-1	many	TGCGCCAGCAGCCCTCCGGGACAGGGTAATGAGCAGTTCTTC	CASSPPGQGNEQFF
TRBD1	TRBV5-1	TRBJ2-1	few	TGCGCCAGCAGCGCGGGACAGGGTAATACCAATGAGCAGTTCTTC	CASSAGQGNTNEQFF
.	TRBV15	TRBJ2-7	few	TGTGCCACCAGCAGAAACGGGAACACCTACGAGCAGTACTTC	CATSRNGNTYEQYF
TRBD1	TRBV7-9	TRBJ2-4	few	TGTGCCAGCAGCCCAAGGACAGGGTTCGGTGGCATTCAGTACTTC	CASSPRTGFGGIQYF
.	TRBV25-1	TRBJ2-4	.	TGTGCCAGCAGTAAGAAGAGCATTCAGTACTTC	CASSKKSIQYF
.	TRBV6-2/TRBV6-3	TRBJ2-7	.	TGTGCCAGCAGTTACTCGACAGGAAACGTCAACGAGCAGTACTTC	CASSYSTGNVNEQYF
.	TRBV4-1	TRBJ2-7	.	TGCGCCAGCGAAGGGTCGGGCGAGCAGTACTTC	CASEGSGEQYF
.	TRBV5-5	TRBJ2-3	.	TGTGCCAGCAGCCTGTATATCCCAGGTACAGATACGCAGTATTTT	CASSLYIPGTDTQYF
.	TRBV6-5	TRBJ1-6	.	TGTGCCAGCAGTTACTCATCAGACGGGGGGTATTCACCCCTCCACTTT	CASSYSSDGGYSPLHF
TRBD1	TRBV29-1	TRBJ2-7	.	TGCAGCGCGGGACAGGGGTCCTACGAGCAGTACTTC	CSAGQGSYEQYF
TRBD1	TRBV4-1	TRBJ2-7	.	TGCGCCAGCAGCCCCGACAGGGTCGAGCAGTACTTC	CASSPDRVEQYF
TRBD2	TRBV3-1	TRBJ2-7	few	TGTGCCAGCAGCCTTCCCCGGGGGGACGAGCAGTACTTC	CASSLPRGDEQYF
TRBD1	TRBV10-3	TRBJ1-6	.	TGTGCCATCAGCCCGGGACAGGGATATAATTCACCCCTCCACTTT	CAISPGQGYNSPLHF
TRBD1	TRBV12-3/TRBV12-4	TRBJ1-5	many	TGTGCCAGCAGAAAGGACAGGGTAGAGAATCAGCCCCAGCATTTT	CASRKDRVENQPQHF
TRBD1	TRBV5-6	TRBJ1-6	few	TGTGCCAGCAGATGGACAGGGTCAGGCTCCTATAATTCACCCCTCCACTTT	CASRWTGSGSYNSPLHF
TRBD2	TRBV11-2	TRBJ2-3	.	TGTGCCAGCAGCTTGAAAGTAGGACTAGCGGGGGTCACAGATACGCAGTATTTT	CASSLKVGLAGVTDTQYF
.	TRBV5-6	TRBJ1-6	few	TGTGCCAGCAGCTTGAAAAGGGATGGTCCACCCCTCCACTTT	CASSLKRDGPPLHF
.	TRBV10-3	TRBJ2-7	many	TGTGCCATCAGGGACGGGGGACCCTACGAGCAGTACTTC	CAIRDGGPYEQYF
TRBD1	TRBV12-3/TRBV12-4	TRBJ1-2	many	TGTGCCAGCAAACTAGGGGGCAAAGACTATGGCTACACCTTC	CASKLGGKDYGYTF
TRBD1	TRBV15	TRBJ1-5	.	TGTGCCACCAGCAGAGATCAGGGGGTCAATCAGCCCCAGCATTTT	CATSRDQGVNQPQHF
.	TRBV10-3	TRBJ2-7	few	TGTGCCACCACAGCTGTCGGGTTAGTATACGAGCAGTACTTC	CATTAVGLVYEQYF
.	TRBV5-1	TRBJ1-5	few	TGCGCCAGCAGCTTGGCCGGGGGGAAACAGCCCCAGCATTTT	CASSLAGGKQPQHF
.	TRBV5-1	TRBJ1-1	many	TGCGCCAGCAGCCGCGGGGAGAGGTCCACTGAAGCTTTCTTT	CASSRGERSTEAFF
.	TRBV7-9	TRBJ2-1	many	TGTGCCAGCAGCTTAGAAGGGTTTAATGAGCAGTTCTTC	CASSLEGFNEQFF
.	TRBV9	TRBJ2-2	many	TGTGCCAGCAGCGAATCGGGGGCTAACACCGGGGAGCTGTTTTTT	CASSESGANTGELFF
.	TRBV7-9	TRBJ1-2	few	TGTGCCAGCAGCTTAACAGGGATTAACTATGGCTACACCTTC	CASSLTGINYGYTF